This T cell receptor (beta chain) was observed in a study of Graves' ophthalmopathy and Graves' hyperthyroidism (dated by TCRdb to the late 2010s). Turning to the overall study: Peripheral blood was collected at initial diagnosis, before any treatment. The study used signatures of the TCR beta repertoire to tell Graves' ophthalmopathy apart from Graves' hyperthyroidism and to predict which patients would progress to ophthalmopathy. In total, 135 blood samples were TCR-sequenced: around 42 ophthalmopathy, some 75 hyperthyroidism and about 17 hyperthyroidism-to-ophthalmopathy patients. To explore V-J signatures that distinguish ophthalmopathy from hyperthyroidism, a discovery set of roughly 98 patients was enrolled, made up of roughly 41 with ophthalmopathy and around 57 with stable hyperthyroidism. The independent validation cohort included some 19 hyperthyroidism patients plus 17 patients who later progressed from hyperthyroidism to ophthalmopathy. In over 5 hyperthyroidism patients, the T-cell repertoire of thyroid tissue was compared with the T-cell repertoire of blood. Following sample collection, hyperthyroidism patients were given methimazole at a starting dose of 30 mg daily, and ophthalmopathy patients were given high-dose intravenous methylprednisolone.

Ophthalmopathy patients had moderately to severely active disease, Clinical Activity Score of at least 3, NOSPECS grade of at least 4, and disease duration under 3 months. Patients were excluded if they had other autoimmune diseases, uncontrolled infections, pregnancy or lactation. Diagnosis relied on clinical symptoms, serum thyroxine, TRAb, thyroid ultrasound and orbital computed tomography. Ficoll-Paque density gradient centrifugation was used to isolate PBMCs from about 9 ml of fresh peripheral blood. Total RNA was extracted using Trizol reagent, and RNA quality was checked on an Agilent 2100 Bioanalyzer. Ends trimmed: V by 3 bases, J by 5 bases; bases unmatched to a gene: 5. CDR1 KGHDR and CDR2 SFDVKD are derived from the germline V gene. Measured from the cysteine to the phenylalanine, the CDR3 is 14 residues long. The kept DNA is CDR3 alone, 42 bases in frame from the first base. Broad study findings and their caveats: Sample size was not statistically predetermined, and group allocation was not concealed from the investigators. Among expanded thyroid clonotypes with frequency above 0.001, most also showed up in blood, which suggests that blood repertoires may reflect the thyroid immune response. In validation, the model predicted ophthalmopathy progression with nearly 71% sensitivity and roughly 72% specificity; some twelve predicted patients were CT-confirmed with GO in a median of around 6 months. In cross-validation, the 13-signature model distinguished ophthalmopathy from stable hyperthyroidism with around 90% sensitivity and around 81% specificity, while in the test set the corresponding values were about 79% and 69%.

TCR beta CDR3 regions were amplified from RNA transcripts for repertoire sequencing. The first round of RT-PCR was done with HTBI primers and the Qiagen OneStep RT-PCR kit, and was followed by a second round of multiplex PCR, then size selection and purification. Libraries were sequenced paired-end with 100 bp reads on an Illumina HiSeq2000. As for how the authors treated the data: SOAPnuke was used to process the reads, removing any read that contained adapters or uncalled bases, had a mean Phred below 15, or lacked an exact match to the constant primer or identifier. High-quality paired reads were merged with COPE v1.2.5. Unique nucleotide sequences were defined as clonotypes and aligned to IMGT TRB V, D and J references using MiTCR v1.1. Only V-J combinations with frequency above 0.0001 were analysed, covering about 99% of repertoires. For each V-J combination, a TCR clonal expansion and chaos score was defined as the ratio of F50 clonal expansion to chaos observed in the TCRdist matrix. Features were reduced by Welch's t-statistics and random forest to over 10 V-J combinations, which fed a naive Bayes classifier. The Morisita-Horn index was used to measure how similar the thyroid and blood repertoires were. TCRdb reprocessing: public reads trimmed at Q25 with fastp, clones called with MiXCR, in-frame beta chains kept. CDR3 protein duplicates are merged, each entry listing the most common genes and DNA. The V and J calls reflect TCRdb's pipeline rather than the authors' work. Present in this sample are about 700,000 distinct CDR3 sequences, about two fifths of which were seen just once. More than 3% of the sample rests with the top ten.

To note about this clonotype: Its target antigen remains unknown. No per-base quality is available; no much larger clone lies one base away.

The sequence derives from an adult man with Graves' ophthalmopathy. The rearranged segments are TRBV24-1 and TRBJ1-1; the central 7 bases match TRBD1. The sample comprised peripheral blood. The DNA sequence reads TGTGCCACCAGTGATGACGGACAGGAGACTGAAGCTTTCTTT. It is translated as CATSDDGQETEAFF.